This T cell receptor beta chain was recovered during a study of T cells after yellow fever vaccination (dated by TCRdb to 2018 to 2020). Turning to the overall study: Libraries from fractions with low cell numbers were prepared with the SMART-Seq v4 Ultra Low Input RNA kit. To track T-cell clones before and after primary and booster YFV17D yellow fever vaccination, bulk TCR alpha and beta repertoires were sequenced longitudinally. Two healthy male donors made up the cohort, one aged 18 to 29 years and the other aged 30 to 40 years. Blood samples were taken at several timepoints before and after primary and secondary immunization, and bulk PBMC replicates and cell subsets were isolated. Summary of the overall study and its limitations: Most clones expanded after primary vaccination (roughly 96% of CD4 and 88% of CD8) were re-detected after the booster, suggesting that broad memory maintenance occurred. Computational filtering was needed because FACS-sorted repertoires could contain abundant contaminating clonotypes from the bulk population. The secondary T-cell response was found to be weaker but faster than the primary response, with a peak reached on day 5 rather than on day 15. Because only two donors were included in the study, the extent to which the findings can be generalized is limited. A small fraction of clonotypes appeared in both the CD4 and CD8 compartments, likely as a result of convergent recombination.

Reads for this sample came from an Illumina NovaSeq 6000. TCR cDNA was made using 5'RACE template switching, a step that added a universal primer site and unique molecular identifiers. cDNA synthesis was primed from both the TCR alpha and TCR beta constant segments. Libraries were amplified in two PCR steps, with sample barcodes and sequencing adapters added in the second step. Libraries were sequenced on Illumina HiSeq 2500 (2x100 bp) or NovaSeq (2x150 bp). As for the authors' bioinformatics: MIGEC was used to demultiplex reads and collapse the reads into UMI consensus sequences, and MiXCR was used for V(D)J alignment. Clonotypes responding to the vaccine were identified with edgeR on replicate PBMC samples, with the criteria of FDR below 0.01 and a log2 fold change above 5 up to day 15. Each bulk clonotype was labeled CD4 or CD8 based on which sequenced repertoire, CD4 or CD8, contained the clonotype at higher abundance. TCRdb reanalyzed the raw reads on its own, using fastp at Q25 for trimming and MiXCR for clone calling, and kept in-frame beta chains. CDR3 protein duplicates are merged, each entry listing the most common genes and DNA. V and J calls and clone size were set by TCRdb, not the authors. The sample includes a few hundred thousand distinct CDR3 sequences, with roughly 4.8% observed a single time. Together, the top ten hold about 3.5% of the sample.

The label giving this sample's treatment or condition can be read as: live attenuated yellow fever vaccine strain. PBMCs were isolated from peripheral blood using a standard Ficoll-Paque protocol. CD4 and CD8 T-cell fractions were isolated with Dynabeads CD4 and CD8 positive selection kits. TriZol was used to extract RNA from bulk PBMCs, CD4 and CD8 fractions, and dextramer-positive and dextramer-negative fractions. Per the germline V gene, SGHTA is the CDR1 and FQGTGA is the CDR2. The CDR3 covers 15 residues, taking in both the cysteine and the phenylalanine. The entry retains the CDR3 DNA only, 45 bases that are in frame from base 1. At the junction V is shortened by 5 bases and J by 7 bases; bases outside the gene matches: 10. This clonotype was observed at least ten times. Its target antigen remains unknown. It has no much larger one-base neighbor in the sample; base qualities were not kept.

This chain is built from TRBV7-3 and TRBJ2-1; the junction holds 8 bases that match TRBD2. Sample: CD4+ T cells sorted from PBMCs, taken on the day of the yellow fever booster vaccination. The sequence was collected from a man younger than 30 who received the YFV17D yellow fever vaccine. CDR3 protein: CASSPISGGENEQFF. The bases are TGTGCCAGCAGCCCTATTTCCGGGGGGGAGAATGAGCAGTTCTTC. Extended through the reference TRBV7-3 and TRBJ2-1 proteins, this CDR3 yields the full variable domain: GAGVSQTPSNKVTEKGKYVELRCDPISGHTALYWYRQSLGQGPEFLIYFQGTGAADDSGLPNDRFFAVRPEGSVSTLKIQRTERGDSAVYLCASSPISGGENEQFFGPGTRLTVL.